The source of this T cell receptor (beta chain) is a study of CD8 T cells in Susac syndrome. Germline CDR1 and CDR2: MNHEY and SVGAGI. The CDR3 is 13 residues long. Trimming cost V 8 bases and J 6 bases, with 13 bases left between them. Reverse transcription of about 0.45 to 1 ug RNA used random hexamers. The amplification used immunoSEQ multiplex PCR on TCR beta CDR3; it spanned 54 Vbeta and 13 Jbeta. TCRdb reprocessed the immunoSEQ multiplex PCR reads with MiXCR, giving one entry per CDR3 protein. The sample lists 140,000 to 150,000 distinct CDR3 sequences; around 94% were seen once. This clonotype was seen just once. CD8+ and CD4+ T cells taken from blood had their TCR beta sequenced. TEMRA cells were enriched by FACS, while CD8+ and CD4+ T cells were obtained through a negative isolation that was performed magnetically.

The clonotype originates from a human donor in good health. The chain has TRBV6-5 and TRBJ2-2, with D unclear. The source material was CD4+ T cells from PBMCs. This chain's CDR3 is CASLRLGAGELFF. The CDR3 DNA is TGTGCCAGCCTTAGATTGGGTGCCGGGGAGCTGTTTTTT.